This T cell receptor (beta chain) was recovered during a study of OX40 agonist ivuxolimab in advanced cancers. Assay: immunoSEQ multiplex PCR; the TCRdb copy retains only in-frame clones and omits some. This sample has approximately 26,000 clones, with approximately 85% found just once. Trimming took 6 bases from V and 1 from J, leaving 13 bases between them. The CDR3 extends over 14 amino acids. Germline-derived CDR1 and CDR2 are MDHEN and SYDVKM. The sample here was CD4+ or CD8+ T cells sorted from blood, taken in a trial of the OX40 agonist ivuxolimab. The source of this sequence is an adult with an advanced solid tumor such as melanoma, head and neck, liver or kidney cancer. This chain uses TRBV28 with TRBJ2-7, with D perhaps matching TRBD1 (6 bases). The CDR3 loop reads CASSRLQGSYEQYF. The CDR3 DNA follows: TGTGCCAGCAGCCGCCTACAGGGATCCTACGAGCAGTACTTC.